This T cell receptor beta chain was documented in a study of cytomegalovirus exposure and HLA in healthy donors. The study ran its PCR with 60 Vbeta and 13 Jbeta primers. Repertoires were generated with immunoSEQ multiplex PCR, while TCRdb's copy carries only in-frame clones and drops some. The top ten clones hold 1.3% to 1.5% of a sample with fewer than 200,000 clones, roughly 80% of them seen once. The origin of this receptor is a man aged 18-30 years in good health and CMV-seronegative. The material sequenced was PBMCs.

This CDR3 reads CASSLGDRNTYEQYF. Here the CDR3 DNA reads TGCGCCAGCAGCTTGGGAGACAGGAATACCTACGAGCAGTACTTC. The rearrangement links TRBV5-1 to TRBJ2-7; D is perhaps TRBD1 (6 bases). The V gene's germline CDR1 is SGHRS and CDR2 YFSETQ. This CDR3 spans 15 amino acids. Trimming took off 0 bases at V and 2 bases at J, with 12 bases between the two ends.